This TCR beta chain was identified during a study of T-cell reconstitution after alpha-beta-depleted transplantation in children. As regards this clonotype: Its specificity is not known.

Preparing the TCRbeta library involved the use of unique molecular identifiers. MiXCR was run by TCRdb on the PCR reads, yielding one entry per CDR3 protein. In the table there are around 960,000 distinct CDR3 sequences, roughly 29% of which are singletons. The study's findings and limits: From newly produced T cells came most of the T-cell counts and diversity one year after transplant.

The sequencing used PBMCs, mostly from graft donor cells, collected 360 days after TCRalphabeta/CD19-depleted stem cell transplant. This receptor was identified in a boy under two years old who had a stem cell transplant for SCID, so the T cells may come from the graft donor.

DNA for the CDR3: TGTGCCAGCAGCCCCGGGACTAGCGGCTACACCTTC. It is translated as CASSPGTSGYTF. The rearrangement links TRBV12-3 or TRBV12-4 to TRBJ1-2, with TRBD1 as a possible D gene (5 bases). V lost 6 bases and J 8 bases, leaving 13 bases between the germline ends. CDR3 length equals 12 residues.